What follows are 5 T cell receptor beta chains derived from one specimen sequenced in a study of identical twins. TCRdb processed the 5' RACE reads anew with MiXCR; each CDR3 protein has one entry. There are around 960,000 distinct CDR3 sequences in the sample; approximately 13% occur only once, and around 1.5% lies in the top ten. The data also belong to a second study, concerning yellow fever vaccine responses in identical twins.

Sequencing input: PBMCs. These TCRs come from a woman aged 18-35 years in good health.

The rearrangement links TRBV20-1 to TRBJ2-7; 10 bases line up with TRBD1. Germline values: CDR1 DFQATT, CDR2 SNEGSKA (reference sequence). The junction had 8 bases not matched to a gene; V was cut back by 6 bases and J by 0 bases. The CDR3 is 15 residues long. The CDR3 loop is CSALWGQGNSYEQYV. The CDR3 nucleotides are TGCAGTGCCCTCTGGGGACAGGGGAACTCCTACGAGCAGTACGTC.

This clonotype was observed a handful of times. The CDR3 protein is CATRGQGDPNYGYTF. CDR3 nucleotides: TGTGCCACCCGGGGGCAGGGAGATCCTAACTATGGCTACACCTTC. The gene calls are TRBV15 and TRBJ1-2; TRBD1 is a possible D gene (6 bases). The CDR3 consists of 15 residues. The V and J ends lost 8 bases and 0 bases respectively, with 16 bases between them. Germline CDR1 and CDR2: LNHNV and YYDKDF (reference sequence). The whole variable domain, remainder taken from reference TRBV15 and TRBJ1-2, is DAMVIQNPRYQVTQFGKPVTLSCSQTLNHNVMYWYQQKSSQAPKLLFHYYDKDFNNEADTPDNFQSRRPNTSFCFLDIRSPGLGDTAMYLCATRGQGDPNYGYTFGSGTRLTVV.

The chain joins TRBV6-1 to TRBJ1-6; tentative D call: TRBD1 (5 bases). V gave up 2 bases and J gave up 10 bases, with 12 bases separating them. Germline V gives CDR1 MNHNS, CDR2 SASEGT. The CDR3 has 14 residues. This chain's CDR3 is CASSERGIWSPLHF. Written as DNA, the CDR3 is TGTGCCAGCAGTGAAAGGGGAATTTGGTCACCCCTCCACTTT.

The CDR3 loop is CASFGGGFVNNEQFF. In DNA, the CDR3 is TGTGCCAGCTTTGGCGGGGGCTTCGTAAACAATGAGCAGTTCTTC. The chain recombines TRBV11-2 with TRBJ2-1; D may be TRBD2 (7 bases). V was clipped by 8 bases and J by 5 bases, with 19 bases between them. Germline V gives CDR1 SGHAT, CDR2 FQNNGV. The CDR3 runs 15 residues.

In this sample, this clonotype turned up many times. This chain connects TRBV20-1 to TRBJ2-1; D is perhaps TRBD1 (6 bases). The CDR3 has 12 residues. The V gene's germline CDR1 is DFQATT and CDR2 SNEGSKA (reference sequence). Trimming cost V 6 bases and J 1 base, with 7 bases left between them. CDR3 residues: CSADRSYNEQFF. DNA of the CDR3: TGCAGTGCCGACAGGTCCTACAATGAGCAGTTCTTC.